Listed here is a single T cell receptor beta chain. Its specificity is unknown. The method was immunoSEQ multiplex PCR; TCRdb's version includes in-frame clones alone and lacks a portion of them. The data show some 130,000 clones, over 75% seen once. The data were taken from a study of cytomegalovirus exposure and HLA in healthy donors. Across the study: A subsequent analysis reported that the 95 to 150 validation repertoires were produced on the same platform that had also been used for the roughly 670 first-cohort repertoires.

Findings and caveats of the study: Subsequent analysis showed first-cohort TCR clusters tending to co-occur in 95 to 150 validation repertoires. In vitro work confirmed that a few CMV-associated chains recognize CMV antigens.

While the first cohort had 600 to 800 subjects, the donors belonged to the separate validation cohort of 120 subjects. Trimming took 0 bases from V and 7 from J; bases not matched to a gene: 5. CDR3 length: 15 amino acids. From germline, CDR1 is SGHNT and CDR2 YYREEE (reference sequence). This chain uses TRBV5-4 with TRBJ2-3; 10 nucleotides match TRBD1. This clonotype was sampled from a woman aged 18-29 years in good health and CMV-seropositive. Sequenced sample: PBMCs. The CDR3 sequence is CASSLAGTGANTQYF. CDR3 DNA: TGTGCCAGCAGCTTGGCCGGGACAGGGGCAAATACGCAGTATTTT.